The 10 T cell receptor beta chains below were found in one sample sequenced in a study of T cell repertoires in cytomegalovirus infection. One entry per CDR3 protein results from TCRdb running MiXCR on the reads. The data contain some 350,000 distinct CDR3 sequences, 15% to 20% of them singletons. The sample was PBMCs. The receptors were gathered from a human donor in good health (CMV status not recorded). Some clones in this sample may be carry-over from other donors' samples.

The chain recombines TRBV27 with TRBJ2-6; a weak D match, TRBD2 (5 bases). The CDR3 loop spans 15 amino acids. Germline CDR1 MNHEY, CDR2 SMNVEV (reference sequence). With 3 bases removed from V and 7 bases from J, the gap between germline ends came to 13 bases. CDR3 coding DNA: TGTGCCAGCAGTTTTTACCGGGGAATAGCCAACGTCCTGACTTTC. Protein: CASSFYRGIANVLTF. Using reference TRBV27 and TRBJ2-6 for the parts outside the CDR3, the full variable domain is EAQVTQNPRYLITVTGKKLTVTCSQNMNHEYMSWYRQDPGLGLRQIYYSMNVEVTDKGDVPEGYKVSRKEKRNFPLILESPSPNQTSLYFCASSFYRGIANVLTFGAGSRLTVL.

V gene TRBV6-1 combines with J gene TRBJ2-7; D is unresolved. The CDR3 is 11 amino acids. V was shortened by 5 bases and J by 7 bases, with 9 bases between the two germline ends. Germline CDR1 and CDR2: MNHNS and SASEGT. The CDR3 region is CASSLQVEQYF. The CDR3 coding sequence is TGTGCCAGCAGTTTACAAGTGGAGCAGTACTTC.

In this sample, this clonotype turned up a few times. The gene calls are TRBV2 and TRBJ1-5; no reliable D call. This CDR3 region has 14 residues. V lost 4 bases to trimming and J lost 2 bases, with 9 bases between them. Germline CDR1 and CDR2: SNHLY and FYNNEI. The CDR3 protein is CASSGFGGNQPQHF. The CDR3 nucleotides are TGTGCCAGCAGTGGTTTCGGTGGCAATCAGCCCCAGCATTTT.

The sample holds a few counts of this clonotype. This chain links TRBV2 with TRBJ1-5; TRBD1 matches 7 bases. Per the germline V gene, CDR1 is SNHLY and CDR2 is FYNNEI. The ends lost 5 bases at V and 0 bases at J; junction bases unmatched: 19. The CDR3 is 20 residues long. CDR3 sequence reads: CASSSGVSRGGPYSNQPQHF. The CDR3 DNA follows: TGTGCCAGCAGTTCCGGGGTGTCCAGGGGGGGCCCATATAGCAATCAGCCCCAGCATTTT.

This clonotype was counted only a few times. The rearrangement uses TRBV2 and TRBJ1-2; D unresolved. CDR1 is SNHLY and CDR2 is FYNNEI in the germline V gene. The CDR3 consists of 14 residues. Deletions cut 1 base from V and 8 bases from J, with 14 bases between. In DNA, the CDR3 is TGTGCCAGCAGTGAAGGGGTTTTAATCGTCGGCTACACCTTC. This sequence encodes CASSEGVLIVGYTF.

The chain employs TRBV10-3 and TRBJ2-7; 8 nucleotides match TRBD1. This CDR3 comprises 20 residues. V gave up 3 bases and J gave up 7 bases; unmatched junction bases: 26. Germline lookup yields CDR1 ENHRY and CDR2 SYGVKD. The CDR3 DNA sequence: TGTGCCATCAGTGAACCGGGACAGGCCCGATCTGACTCCCGCGGCGGAGAGCAGTACTTC. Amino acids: CAISEPGQARSDSRGGEQYF.

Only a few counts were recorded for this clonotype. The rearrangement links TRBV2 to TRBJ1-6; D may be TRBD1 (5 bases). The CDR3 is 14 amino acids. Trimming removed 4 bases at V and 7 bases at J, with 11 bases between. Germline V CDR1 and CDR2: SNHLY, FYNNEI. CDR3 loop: CASSGRGANSPLHF. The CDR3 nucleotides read TGTGCCAGCAGTGGTCGGGGCGCAAATTCACCCCTCCACTTT.

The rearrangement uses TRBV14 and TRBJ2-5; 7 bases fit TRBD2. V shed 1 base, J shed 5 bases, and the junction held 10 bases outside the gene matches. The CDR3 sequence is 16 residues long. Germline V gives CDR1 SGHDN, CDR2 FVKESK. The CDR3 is CASSQAEPGGRETQYF. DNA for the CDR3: TGTGCCAGCAGCCAAGCAGAACCGGGAGGCAGGGAGACCCAGTACTTC.

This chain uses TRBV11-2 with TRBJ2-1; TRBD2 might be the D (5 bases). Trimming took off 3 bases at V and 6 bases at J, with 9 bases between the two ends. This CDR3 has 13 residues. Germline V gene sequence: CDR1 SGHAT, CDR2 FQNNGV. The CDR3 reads CASSFSEGNEQFF. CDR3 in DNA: TGTGCCAGCAGCTTCTCCGAGGGCAATGAGCAGTTCTTC.

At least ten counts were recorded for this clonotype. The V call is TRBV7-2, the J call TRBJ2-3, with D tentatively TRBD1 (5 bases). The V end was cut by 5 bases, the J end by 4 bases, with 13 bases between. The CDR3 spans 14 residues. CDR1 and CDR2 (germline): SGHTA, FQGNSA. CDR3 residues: CASSTAQGPDTQYF. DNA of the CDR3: TGTGCCAGCAGCACGGCCCAGGGCCCAGATACGCAGTATTTT. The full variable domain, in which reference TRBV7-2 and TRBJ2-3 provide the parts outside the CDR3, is GAGVSQSPSNKVTEKGKDVELRCDPISGHTALYWYRQSLGQGLEFLIYFQGNSAPDKSGLPSDRFSAERTGGSVSTLTIQRTQQEDSAVYLCASSTAQGPDTQYFGPGTRLTVL.